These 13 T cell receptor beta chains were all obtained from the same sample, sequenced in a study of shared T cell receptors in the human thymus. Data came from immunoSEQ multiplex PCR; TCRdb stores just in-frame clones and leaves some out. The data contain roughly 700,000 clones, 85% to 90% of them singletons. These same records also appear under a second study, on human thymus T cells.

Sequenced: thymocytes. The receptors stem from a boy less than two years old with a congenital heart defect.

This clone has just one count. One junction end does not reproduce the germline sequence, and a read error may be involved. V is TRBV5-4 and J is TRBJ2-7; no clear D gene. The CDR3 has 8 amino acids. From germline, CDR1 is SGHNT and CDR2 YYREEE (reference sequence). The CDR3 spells CASRTTAF. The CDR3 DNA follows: TGTGCCAGCAGAACCACTGCCTTC.

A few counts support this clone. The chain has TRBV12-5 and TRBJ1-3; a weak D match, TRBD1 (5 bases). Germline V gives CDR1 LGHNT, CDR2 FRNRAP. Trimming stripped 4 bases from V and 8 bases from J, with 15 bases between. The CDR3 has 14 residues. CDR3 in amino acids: CASGSYRQGHTIYF. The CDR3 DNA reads TGTGCTAGTGGTTCCTATCGTCAGGGTCACACCATATATTTT.

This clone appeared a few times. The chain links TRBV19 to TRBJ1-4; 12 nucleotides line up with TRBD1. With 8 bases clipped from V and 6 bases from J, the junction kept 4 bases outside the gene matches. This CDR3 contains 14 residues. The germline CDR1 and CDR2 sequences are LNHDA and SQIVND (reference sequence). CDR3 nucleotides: TGTGCCAGTGCCAGGGACAGGGGGCATGAAAAACTGTTTTTT. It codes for CASARDRGHEKLFF.

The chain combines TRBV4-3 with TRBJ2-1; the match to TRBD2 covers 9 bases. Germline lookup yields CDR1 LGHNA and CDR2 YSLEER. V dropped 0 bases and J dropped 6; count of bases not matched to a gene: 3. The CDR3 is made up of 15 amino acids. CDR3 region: CASSQEASGANEQFF. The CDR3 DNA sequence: TGCGCCAGCAGCCAAGAGGCTAGCGGGGCCAATGAGCAGTTCTTC.

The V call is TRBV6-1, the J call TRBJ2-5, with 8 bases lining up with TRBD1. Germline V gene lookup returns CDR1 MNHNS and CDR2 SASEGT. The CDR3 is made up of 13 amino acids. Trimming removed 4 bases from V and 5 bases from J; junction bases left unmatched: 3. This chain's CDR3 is CASSADRAETQYF. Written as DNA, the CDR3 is TGTGCCAGCAGTGCGGACAGGGCCGAGACCCAGTACTTC.

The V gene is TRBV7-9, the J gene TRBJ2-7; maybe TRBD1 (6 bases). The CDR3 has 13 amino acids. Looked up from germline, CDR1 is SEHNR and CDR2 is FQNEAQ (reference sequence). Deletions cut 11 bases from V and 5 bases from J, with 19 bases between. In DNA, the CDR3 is TGTGCCTCCTCTGGGGGCAGGGGCCACGAGCAGTACTTC. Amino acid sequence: CASSGGRGHEQYF.

Here the CDR3 reads CASSSRDRGPSAYF. The DNA of the CDR3 is TGTGCCAGCAGCTCCCGGGACAGGGGGCCCTCGGCGTACTTC. This chain joins TRBV5-8 and TRBJ2-7; 12 bases fit TRBD1. The CDR3 extends over 14 amino acids. Per germline, CDR1 SGHTS and CDR2 YDEGEE. Losses at the gene ends were 3 bases for V and 12 bases for J; bases not matched to a gene: 10.

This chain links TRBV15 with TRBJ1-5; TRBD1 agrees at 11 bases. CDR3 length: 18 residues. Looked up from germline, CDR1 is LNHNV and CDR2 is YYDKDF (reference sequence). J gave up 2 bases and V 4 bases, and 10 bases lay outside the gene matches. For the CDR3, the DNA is TGTGCCACCAGCACCCCCGGGACAGGGGGTGAGGGCAATCAGCCCCAGCATTTT. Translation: CATSTPGTGGEGNQPQHF. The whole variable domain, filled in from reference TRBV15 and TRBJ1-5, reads DAMVIQNPRYQVTQFGKPVTLSCSQTLNHNVMYWYQQKSSQAPKLLFHYYDKDFNNEADTPDNFQSRRPNTSFCFLDIRSPGLGDTAMYLCATSTPGTGGEGNQPQHFGDGTRLSIL.

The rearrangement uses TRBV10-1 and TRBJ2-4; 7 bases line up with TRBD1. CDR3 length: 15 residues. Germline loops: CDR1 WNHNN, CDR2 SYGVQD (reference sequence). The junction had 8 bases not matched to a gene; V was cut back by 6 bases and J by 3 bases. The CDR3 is CASSPGQECKNIQYF. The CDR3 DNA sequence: TGCGCCAGCAGCCCTGGACAGGAATGCAAAAACATTCAGTACTTC.

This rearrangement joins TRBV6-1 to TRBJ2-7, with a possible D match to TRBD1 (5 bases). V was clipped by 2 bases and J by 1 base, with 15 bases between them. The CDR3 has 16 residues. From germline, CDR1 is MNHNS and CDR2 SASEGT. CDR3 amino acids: CASSERGIDSSYEQYF. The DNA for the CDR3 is TGTGCCAGCAGTGAAAGAGGAATCGACAGTTCCTACGAGCAGTACTTC.

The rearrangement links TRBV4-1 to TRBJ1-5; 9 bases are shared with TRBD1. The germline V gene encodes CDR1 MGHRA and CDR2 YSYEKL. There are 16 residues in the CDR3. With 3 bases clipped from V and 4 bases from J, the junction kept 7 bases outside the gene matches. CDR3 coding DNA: TGCGCCAGCAGCCAGAAAACAGGGGGCCGAAATCAGCCCCAGCATTTT. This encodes CASSQKTGGRNQPQHF.

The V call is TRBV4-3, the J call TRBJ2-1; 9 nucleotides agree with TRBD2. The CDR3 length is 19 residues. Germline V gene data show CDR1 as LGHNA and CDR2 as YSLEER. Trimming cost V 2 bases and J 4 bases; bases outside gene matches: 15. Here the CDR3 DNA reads TGCGCCAGCAGCCAAACCCTCAACTGGCCTAGCGGGAAGTACAATGAGCAGTTCTTC. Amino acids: CASSQTLNWPSGKYNEQFF.

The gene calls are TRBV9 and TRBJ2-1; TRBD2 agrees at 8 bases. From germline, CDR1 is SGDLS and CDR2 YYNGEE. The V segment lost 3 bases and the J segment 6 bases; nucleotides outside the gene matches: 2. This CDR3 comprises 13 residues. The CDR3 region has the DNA TGTGCCAGCAGCGCTGGGACTAGCAATGAGCAGTTCTTC. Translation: CASSAGTSNEQFF.